This T cell receptor beta chain was sequenced during a study of cytotoxic CD8 clonotypes in ibrutinib-treated CLL. Regarding the study as a whole: Timing of sampling differed between sustained-remission and progressing patients. Pretreatment clonality was elevated relative to age-matched healthy donors and paralleled circulating CD8+ T-cell counts. The study found public clonotypes uncommon, contracting or stable on treatment.

This clone occurred once. As yet, its antigen is unknown. CDR1 and CDR2 from the germline V gene are SGHTA and FQGNSA. This CDR3 has 16 amino acids. Trimming shortened V by 1 base and J by 2 bases, and 12 bases separated the two germline ends. The assay was immunoSEQ multiplex PCR, and TCRdb's table has in-frame clones only and misses some. Found here are roughly 42,000 clones, approximately 65% of them singletons; the top ten hold 20% to 25%. The material sequenced was PBMCs, taken after 24 months of ibrutinib treatment. The chain uses TRBV7-2 and TRBJ2-1, with a possible D match to TRBD2 (6 bases). The clonotype originates from a human donor with chronic lymphocytic leukemia. CDR3 region: CASSLVSGATYNEQFF. DNA of the CDR3: TGTGCCAGCAGCTTAGTCTCGGGAGCGACCTACAATGAGCAGTTCTTC.